This T cell receptor beta chain emerged from a study of T cell repertoires in cytomegalovirus infection. Study-wide background: CMV epitopes in the study were HLA-C-restricted (recently identified) and HLA-B-restricted (well studied). Matching HLA type and CMV infection were both indicated by public TCR beta signatures. General study points: Summed frequency of public TCR beta families distinguished CMV carriers with the relevant HLA. HLA-C-restricted, CMV-specific TCR beta clonotypes were dominant ex vivo.

A note on this clonotype: The antigen is undetermined.

TCRdb recomputed calls from the reads with MiXCR, one row per CDR3 protein. The data contain some 700,000 distinct CDR3 sequences, around 35% of them singletons. The CDR3 sequence is 15 residues long. Trimming took 3 bases from V and 5 from J; bases not matched to a gene: 7. This chain joins TRBV12-3 or TRBV12-4 and TRBJ2-7, with TRBD2 matching over 10 bases. The TCR sequence derives from a human donor in good health (CMV status not recorded). Some clones in this sample may be carry-over from other donors' samples. Specimen: cultured PBMCs, collected from culture after CMV antigen stimulation. CDR3 coding DNA: TGTGCCAGCAGTTTCCCCGCTAGCGGGGGAGACGAGCAGTACTTC. Protein: CASSFPASGGDEQYF.